One and the same sample provided the 2 T cell receptor beta chains below, sequenced in a study of shared clonotypes between healthy human individuals. The assay was immunoSEQ multiplex PCR, and TCRdb's table has in-frame clones only and misses some. The profile covers about 480,000 clones, with 60% to 80% appearing a single time and about 12% taken by the ten largest. The sample taken for sequencing was PBMCs. The receptor set was obtained from a woman aged 40 to 50 in good health. Some clones in this sample may be carry-over from other donors' samples.

The CDR3 spells CASSLMQGGRGSNQPQHF. CDR3 nucleotides: TGTGCCAGCAGCTTAATGCAGGGTGGCCGTGGAAGCAATCAGCCCCAGCATTTT. The chain recombines TRBV7-9 with TRBJ1-5, with TRBD1 as a possible D gene (5 bases). Trimming stripped 2 bases from V and 1 base from J, with 18 bases between. This CDR3 spans 18 amino acids. The germline V gene has CDR1 SEHNR and CDR2 FQNEAQ (reference sequence).

This clone was recorded once. This sequence joins TRBV5-6 and TRBJ1-2; 7 bases map to TRBD1. This CDR3 comprises 14 residues. Trimming cost V 4 bases and J 4 bases; bases outside gene matches: 7. Germline-derived CDR1 and CDR2 are SGHDT and YYEEEE. CDR3 loop: CASSDSGTAYGYTF. As DNA, the CDR3 is TGTGCCAGCAGCGACTCCGGGACAGCCTATGGCTACACCTTC.